This T cell receptor beta chain is from a study of cytomegalovirus exposure and HLA in healthy donors. Only one count was recorded for this clone. It was with 60 Vbeta and 13 Jbeta primers that the PCR ran. Libraries were prepared by immunoSEQ multiplex PCR; TCRdb keeps only in-frame clonotypes and omits some of them. The sample yields about 50,000 clones, roughly 73% seen once. The V end lost 6 bases, the J end lost 0 bases, and 8 bases lay between the germline ends. This CDR3 contains 13 residues. The germline CDR1 and CDR2 sequences are SNHLY and FYNNEI. This chain links TRBV2 with TRBJ2-5; D remains ambiguous. This TCR came from a woman in her thirties or forties in good health and CMV-seropositive. Sequenced: PBMCs. The DNA of the CDR3 is TGTGCCAGCAGCACGACAAACCAAGAGACCCAGTACTTC. It translates to CASSTTNQETQYF.